Reported below is one T cell receptor (beta chain). TCRdb keeps only in-frame clones here, not all; method: immunoSEQ multiplex PCR. The sample contains 95,000 to 150,000 clones, around 88% of which appear only once. This sample stems from a study of PD-L1 blockade in urothelial cancer. The junction had 2 bases not matched to a gene; V was cut back by 0 bases and J by 1 base. Germline V lookup: CDR1 SGDLS, CDR2 YYNGEE. This CDR3 comprises 16 residues. Time point specified: peripheral blood 6 weeks after treatment start. The receptor was derived from a man aged 45 to 65 with urothelial cancer. The chain links TRBV9 to TRBJ1-3, with TRBD1 matching over 9 bases. The source material was PBMCs, sampled around atezolizumab (anti-PD-L1) treatment. CDR3 sequence: CASSVVDRGSGNTIYF. The CDR3 nucleotides are TGTGCCAGCAGCGTAGTTGACAGGGGGTCTGGAAACACCATATATTTT.